In its sample, the clone carrying this T cell receptor (beta chain) was seen once. The antigen remains unidentified. J gave up 1 base and V 5 bases, and 7 bases lay outside the gene matches. This CDR3 comprises 16 residues. Germline lookup yields CDR1 SSHAT and CDR2 FNYEAQ (reference sequence). PCR used 60 Vbeta primers and 13 Jbeta primers. Assay: immunoSEQ multiplex PCR; the TCRdb copy retains only in-frame clones and omits some. The table has roughly 110,000 clones, 60% to 75% seen once. The sample belongs to a study of cytomegalovirus exposure and HLA in healthy donors. The wider study: Across 350 to 500 genotyped donors, about 81% landed in the Caucasian-associated ancestry cluster. Study-level findings and limits: Analyzed later, association rates of TCRs varied across HLA loci, with DRB1 most and HLA-C fewest. Researchers reported in a later analysis that a missense DCLRE1C variant was tied to TCR beta V- and J-gene trimming.

Nominally healthy donors were sampled, though unrecorded immune exposures were likely. This TCR was recovered from a male donor in good health and CMV-seropositive. This chain joins TRBV7-7 and TRBJ2-2, with 7 bases aligning to TRBD1. What was sequenced was PBMCs. The CDR3 nucleotides read TGTGCCAGCAGCCCACACCCAGGGGGGAACACCGGGGAGCTGTTTTTT. This gives the protein CASSPHPGGNTGELFF.